Sequencing of this TCR beta chain was carried out in a study of cytomegalovirus exposure and HLA in healthy donors. Every donor was a healthy person donating bone marrow. This CDR3 has 11 residues. Germline V gene sequence: CDR1 ENHRY, CDR2 SYGVKD. The V and J ends lost 2 bases and 8 bases respectively, with 4 bases between them. Researchers ran the PCR with 60 Vbeta and 13 Jbeta primers. Clones were sequenced by immunoSEQ multiplex PCR, and TCRdb holds only the in-frame ones, with some missing. The sample carries about 120,000 clones, around three quarters recorded once. Points from the study as a whole: Trimming of TCR beta V- and J-genes showed a link, identified in a later analysis, to a missense DCLRE1C variant.

Details on this clone: The target antigen is unknown.

The chain links TRBV10-3 to TRBJ2-1; D gene uncertain. The specimen was PBMCs. This receptor was obtained from a woman aged 30 to 39 in good health and CMV-seropositive. The CDR3 nucleotides read TGTGCCATCAGTGAGGACTATGAGCAGTTCTTC. Its protein is CAISEDYEQFF.